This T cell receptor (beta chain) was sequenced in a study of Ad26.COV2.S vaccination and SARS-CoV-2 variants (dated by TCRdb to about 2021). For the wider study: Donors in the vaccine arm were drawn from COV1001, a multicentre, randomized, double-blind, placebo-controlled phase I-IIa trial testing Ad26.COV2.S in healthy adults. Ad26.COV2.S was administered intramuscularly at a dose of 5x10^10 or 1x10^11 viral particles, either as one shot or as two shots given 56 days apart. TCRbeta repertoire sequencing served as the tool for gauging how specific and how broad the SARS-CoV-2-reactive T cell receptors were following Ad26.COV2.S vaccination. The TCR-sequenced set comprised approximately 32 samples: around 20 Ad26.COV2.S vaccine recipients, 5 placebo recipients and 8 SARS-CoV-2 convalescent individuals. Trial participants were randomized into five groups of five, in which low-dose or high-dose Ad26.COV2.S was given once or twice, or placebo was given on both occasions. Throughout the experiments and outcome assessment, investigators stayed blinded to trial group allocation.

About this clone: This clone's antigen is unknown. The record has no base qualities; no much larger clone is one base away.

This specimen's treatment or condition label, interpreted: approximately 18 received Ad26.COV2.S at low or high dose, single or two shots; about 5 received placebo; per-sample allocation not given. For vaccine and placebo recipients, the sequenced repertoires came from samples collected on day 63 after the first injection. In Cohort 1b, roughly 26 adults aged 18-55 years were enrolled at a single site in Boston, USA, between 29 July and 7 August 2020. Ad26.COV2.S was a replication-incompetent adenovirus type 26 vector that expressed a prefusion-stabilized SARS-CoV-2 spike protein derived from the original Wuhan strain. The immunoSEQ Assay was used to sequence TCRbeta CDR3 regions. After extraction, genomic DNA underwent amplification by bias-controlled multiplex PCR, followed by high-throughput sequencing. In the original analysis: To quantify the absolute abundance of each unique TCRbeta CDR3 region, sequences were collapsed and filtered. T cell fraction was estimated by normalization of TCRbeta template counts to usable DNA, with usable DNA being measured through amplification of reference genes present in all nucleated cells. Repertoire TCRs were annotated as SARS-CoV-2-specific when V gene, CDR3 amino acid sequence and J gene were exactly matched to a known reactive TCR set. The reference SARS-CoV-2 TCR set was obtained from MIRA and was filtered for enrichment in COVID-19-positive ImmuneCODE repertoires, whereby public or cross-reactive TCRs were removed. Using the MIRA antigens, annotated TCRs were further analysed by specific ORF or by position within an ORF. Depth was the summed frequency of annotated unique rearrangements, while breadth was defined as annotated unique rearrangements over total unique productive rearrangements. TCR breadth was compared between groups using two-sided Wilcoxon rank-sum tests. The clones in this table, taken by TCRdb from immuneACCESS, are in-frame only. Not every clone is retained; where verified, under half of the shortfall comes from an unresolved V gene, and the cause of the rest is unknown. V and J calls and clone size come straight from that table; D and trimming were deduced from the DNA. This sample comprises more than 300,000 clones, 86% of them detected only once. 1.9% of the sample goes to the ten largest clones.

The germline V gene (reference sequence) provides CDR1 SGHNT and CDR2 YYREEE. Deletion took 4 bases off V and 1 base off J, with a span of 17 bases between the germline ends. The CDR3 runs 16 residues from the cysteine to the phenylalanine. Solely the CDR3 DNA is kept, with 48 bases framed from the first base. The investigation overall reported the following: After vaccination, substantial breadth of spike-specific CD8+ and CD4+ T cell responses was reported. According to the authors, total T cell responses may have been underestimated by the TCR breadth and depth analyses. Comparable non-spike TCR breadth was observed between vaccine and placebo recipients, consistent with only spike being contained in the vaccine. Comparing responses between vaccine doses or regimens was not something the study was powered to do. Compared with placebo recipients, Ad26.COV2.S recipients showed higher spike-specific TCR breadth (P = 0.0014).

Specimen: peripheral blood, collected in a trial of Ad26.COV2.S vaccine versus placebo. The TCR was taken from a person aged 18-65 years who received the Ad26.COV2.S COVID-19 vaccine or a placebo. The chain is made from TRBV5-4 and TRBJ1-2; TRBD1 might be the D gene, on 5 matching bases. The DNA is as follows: TGTGCCAGCAGCCCCGGCGGGGGACTGATTAACTATGGCTACACCTTC. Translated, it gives CASSPGGGLINYGYTF.